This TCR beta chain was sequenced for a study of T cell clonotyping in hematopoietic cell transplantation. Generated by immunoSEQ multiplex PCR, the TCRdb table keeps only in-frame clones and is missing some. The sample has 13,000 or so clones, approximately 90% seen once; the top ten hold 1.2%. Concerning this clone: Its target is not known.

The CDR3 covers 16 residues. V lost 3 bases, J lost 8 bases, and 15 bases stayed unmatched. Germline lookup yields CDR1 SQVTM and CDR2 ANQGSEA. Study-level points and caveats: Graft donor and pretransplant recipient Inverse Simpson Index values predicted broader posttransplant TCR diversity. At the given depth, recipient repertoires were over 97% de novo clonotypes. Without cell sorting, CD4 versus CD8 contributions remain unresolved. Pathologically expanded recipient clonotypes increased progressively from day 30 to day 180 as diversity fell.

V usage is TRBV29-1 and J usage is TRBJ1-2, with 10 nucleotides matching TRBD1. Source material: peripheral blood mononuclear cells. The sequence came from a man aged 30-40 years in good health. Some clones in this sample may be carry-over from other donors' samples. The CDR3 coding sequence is TGCAGCGTTGATAGAGGACAGGGGGACAAGGTGGAGGGCTACACCTTC. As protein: CSVDRGQGDKVEGYTF.